Shown below are 29 T cell receptor beta chains from a single sample sequenced in a study of human T cells and chemical hapten exposure. The time point denotes: patch test 3, about 24 weeks after DPC sensitization. Treatment denoted: therapeutic diphenylcyclopropenone sensitization with weekly scalp DPC. TCRdb reprocessed the RACE reads via MiXCR and lists one record per CDR3 protein. The table records roughly 100,000 distinct CDR3 sequences, 30% to 35% of them present only once. Sequencing used whole blood, obtained in connection with sensitization to the hapten diphenylcyclopropenone (DPC). The receptors derive from a man in his forties or fifties with alopecia areata. Some clones in this sample may be carry-over from other donors' samples.

This rearrangement joins TRBV20-1 to TRBJ1-3; no firm D call. Looked up from germline, CDR1 is DFQATT and CDR2 is SNEGSKA (reference sequence). This CDR3 is built from 12 residues. With 6 bases removed from V and 4 bases from J, the gap between germline ends came to 10 bases. CDR3 protein: CSARQLGNTIYF. DNA for the CDR3: TGCAGTGCGAGGCAATTGGGAAACACCATATATTTT.

The V gene is TRBV30, the J gene TRBJ1-4, with 7 bases aligning to TRBD1. V lost 2 bases and J lost 5; bases outside the gene matches: 8. The CDR3 contains 15 residues. The germline V gene has CDR1 GTSNPN and CDR2 SVGIG (reference sequence). The CDR3 nucleotides read TGTGCCTGGAGTTCGACGACAGGGTTAAATGAAAAACTGTTTTTT. This encodes CAWSSTTGLNEKLFF.

The gene calls are TRBV3-1 and TRBJ1-2; D remains ambiguous. The germline V gene has CDR1 LGHDT and CDR2 YNNKEL (reference sequence). The V end was cut by 1 base, the J end by 1 base, with 4 bases between. The CDR3 runs 13 residues. CDR3 protein: CASSQASNYGYTF. Written as DNA, the CDR3 is TGTGCCAGCAGCCAAGCCAGTAACTATGGCTACACCTTC.

This clonotype was picked up many times. This sequence joins TRBV25-1 and TRBJ2-5; unclear D gene. Germline lookup yields CDR1 MGHDK and CDR2 SYGVNS. CDR3 length equals 10 residues. V lost 2 bases and J lost 5, with 0 bases in between. This chain's CDR3 is CASSEETQYF. CDR3 in DNA: TGTGCCAGCAGTGAAGAGACCCAGTACTTC.

This clonotype appeared a few times. The chain has TRBV10-3 and TRBJ2-7; no reliable D call. Germline V gives CDR1 ENHRY, CDR2 SYGVKD. There are 13 residues in the CDR3. V was cut by 2 bases and J by 5 bases, with 10 bases left in between. CDR3 in DNA: TGTGCCATCAGTGAGCCTCAGTGGCACGAGCAGTACTTC. Its translation is CAISEPQWHEQYF.

The V call is TRBV6-2 or TRBV6-3, the J call TRBJ2-1; D possibly corresponds to TRBD2 (5 bases). The CDR3 runs 15 residues. The V gene's germline CDR1 is MNHEY and CDR2 SVGEGT. Trimming pared 5 bases from V and 9 bases from J, leaving 20 bases between. The CDR3 DNA sequence: TGTGCCAGCAGTGCCGCGGGTTTGGGAAGCGCTGAGCAGTTCTTC. Translation gives CASSAAGLGSAEQFF.

In this sample, this clonotype turned up a few times. The V and J genes are TRBV13 and TRBJ2-3; 9 bases align to TRBD2. Germline CDR1 and CDR2: PRHDT and FYEKMQ (reference sequence). V shed 4 bases, J shed 0 bases, and the junction held 5 bases outside the gene matches. CDR3 length: 16 residues. CDR3 DNA sequence: TGTGCCAGCAGCTCCCGGACTAGCGCCAGCACAGATACGCAGTATTTT. It encodes CASSSRTSASTDTQYF.

This chain joins TRBV9 and TRBJ1-2, with no clear D. CDR3 length: 12 amino acids. V shed 0 bases and J shed 7 bases, with 7 bases lying between them. Germline CDR1 is SGDLS and CDR2 is YYNGEE. The CDR3 nucleotides are TGTGCCAGCAGCGTAGATAAATCTGGCTACACCTTC. Residues: CASSVDKSGYTF.

This clonotype was observed a few times. This chain links TRBV20-1 with TRBJ2-4, with a weak D call TRBD2 (5 bases). The CDR3 runs to 14 residues. The V gene's germline CDR1 is DFQATT and CDR2 SNEGSKA (reference sequence). V lost 3 bases to trimming and J lost 0 bases, with 9 bases between them. The CDR3 loop reads CSARERLAKNIQYF. The CDR3 DNA sequence: TGCAGTGCTAGGGAGCGGTTAGCCAAAAACATTCAGTACTTC.

This clonotype was seen only a few times. J is TRBJ2-1 and V is TRBV6-5; TRBD2 agrees at 14 bases. The germline V gene has CDR1 MNHEY and CDR2 SVGAGI. The V and J ends lost 6 bases and 8 bases, in that order; junction bases with no gene match: 6. The CDR3 is made up of 15 amino acids. The CDR3 here is CASREGLAGGYEQFF. Here the CDR3 DNA reads TGTGCCAGCAGGGAAGGACTAGCGGGAGGCTATGAGCAGTTCTTC.

The chain employs TRBV11-2 and TRBJ1-6; 7 bases line up with TRBD1. The CDR3 is 14 amino acids. Per germline, CDR1 SGHAT and CDR2 FQNNGV. J gave up 7 bases and V 6 bases, and 6 bases lay outside the gene matches. The CDR3 DNA is TGTGCCAGCAGTAGGACAGGCCGAAATTCACCCCTCCACTTT. The encoded protein is CASSRTGRNSPLHF.

A few counts support this clonotype. The gene calls are TRBV6-1 and TRBJ1-6; D is unclear. This CDR3 region has 14 residues. CDR1 and CDR2 from the germline V gene are MNHNS and SASEGT. The germline V and J ends were trimmed by 4 bases and 4 bases, with 8 bases remaining between them. CDR3 loop: CASSVEGYNSPLHF. DNA for the CDR3: TGTGCCAGCAGTGTCGAAGGGTATAATTCACCCCTCCACTTT.

This clonotype was detected a few times. The rearrangement uses TRBV9 and TRBJ2-3; no firm D call. The CDR3 runs to 16 residues. The V gene's germline CDR1 is SGDLS and CDR2 YYNGEE. Deletions cut 0 bases from V and 2 bases from J, with 13 bases between. The CDR3 reads CASSVGTVQHTDTQYF. For the CDR3, the DNA is TGTGCCAGCAGCGTAGGAACGGTCCAGCACACAGATACGCAGTATTTT.

J is TRBJ2-7 and V is TRBV29-1; maybe TRBD2 (6 bases). Between the trimmed V and J ends, which lost 1 base and 0 bases, there was a span of 22 bases. CDR3 size: 18 residues. Germline loops: CDR1 SQVTM, CDR2 ANQGSEA. DNA of the CDR3: TGCAGCGTTGAAGGGGATAGCGGTCCAGAAAGGCCCTCCTACGAGCAGTACTTC. This gives the protein CSVEGDSGPERPSYEQYF.

The CDR3 loop is CASSSPGQGDQPQHF. Here the CDR3 DNA reads TGTGCCAGCAGCTCGCCGGGACAGGGGGATCAGCCCCAGCATTTT. This sequence joins TRBV7-2 and TRBJ1-5; 11 bases align to TRBD1. Losses at the gene ends were 4 bases for V and 5 bases for J; bases not matched to a gene: 4. The CDR3 is made up of 15 amino acids. Germline lookup yields CDR1 SGHTA and CDR2 FQGNSA.

This clonotype appeared a single time. The rearrangement uses TRBV3-1 and TRBJ2-5, with TRBD2 identical over 9 bases. This CDR3 comprises 18 residues. V shed 4 bases, J shed 2 bases, and the junction held 14 bases outside the gene matches. Germline V lookup: CDR1 LGHDT, CDR2 YNNKEL (reference sequence). CDR3 sequence: CASSPPIGTSGSQETQYF. CDR3 coding DNA: TGTGCCAGCAGCCCCCCCATCGGAACTAGCGGGTCTCAAGAGACCCAGTACTTC.

The chain couples TRBV6-2 or TRBV6-3 to TRBJ2-7, with D maybe TRBD2 (5 bases). Germline loops: CDR1 MNHEY, CDR2 SVGEGT. The germline V and J ends were trimmed by 0 bases and 3 bases, with 9 bases remaining between them. This CDR3 has 14 residues. DNA for the CDR3: TGTGCCAGCAGTTACTCTGAGACTAACTACGAGCAGTACGTC. The encoded protein is CASSYSETNYEQYV.

The rearrangement uses TRBV24-1 and TRBJ1-1, with a weak D call TRBD1 (5 bases). Germline V gene lookup returns CDR1 KGHDR and CDR2 SFDVKD. Trimming removed 3 bases from V and 4 bases from J, with 14 bases in between. This CDR3 region has 15 residues. CDR3: CATSDGPPGPTEAFF. The CDR3 nucleotides read TGTGCCACCAGTGATGGGCCGCCAGGGCCCACTGAAGCTTTCTTT.

The J gene is TRBJ2-1, the V gene TRBV24-1, with D unresolved. CDR3 size: 16 residues. The germline V and J ends were trimmed by 5 bases and 6 bases, with 19 bases remaining between them. The germline V gene encodes CDR1 KGHDR and CDR2 SFDVKD. This CDR3 is CATSATGPTFSNEQFF. CDR3 nucleotides: TGTGCCACCAGTGCAACCGGCCCCACCTTTTCCAATGAGCAGTTCTTC.

Only a few counts were recorded for this clonotype. V and J are TRBV10-3 and TRBJ2-1, with D possibly TRBD1 on 6 matching bases. Germline CDR1 ENHRY, CDR2 SYGVKD. V lost 6 bases and J 7 bases, leaving 7 bases between the germline ends. The CDR3 contains 11 residues. The DNA for the CDR3 is TGTGCCATCAGAACAGGGAATGAGCAGTTCTTC. Its protein product is CAIRTGNEQFF.

The rearrangement uses TRBV5-1 and TRBJ1-5; D is possibly TRBD1 (5 bases). Germline V gives CDR1 SGHRS, CDR2 YFSETQ. CDR3 length: 15 amino acids. V was clipped by 0 bases and J by 6 bases, with 13 bases between them. The CDR3 bases are TGCGCCAGCAGCTTGGAAGGGGAGGTGGGTCAGCCCCAGCATTTT. Residues: CASSLEGEVGQPQHF.

This clonotype was seen a handful of times. CDR3 in amino acids: CASSLEAGAQYF. CDR3 coding DNA: TGTGCCAGCAGCTTAGAGGCGGGGGCCCAGTACTTC. The V gene is TRBV7-6, the J gene TRBJ2-5; 7 bases map to TRBD2. This CDR3 contains 12 residues. Germline CDR1 SGHVS, CDR2 FNYEAQ. With V trimmed by 1 base and J by 9 bases, 2 bases remained unmatched.

V usage is TRBV6-5 and J usage is TRBJ1-6; tentative D call: TRBD1 (6 bases). CDR1 and CDR2 from the germline V gene are MNHEY and SVGAGI. V shed 4 bases and J shed 5 bases, with 9 bases lying between them. The CDR3 spans 14 residues. The DNA of the CDR3 is TGTGCCAGCAGTTGGGACAAGAATAATTCACCCCTCCACTTT. It yields the protein CASSWDKNNSPLHF.

The rearrangement links TRBV4-3 to TRBJ1-1; D is undetermined. Germline CDR1 LGHNA, CDR2 YSLEER. CDR3 size: 14 residues. V was clipped by 0 bases and J by 8 bases, with 13 bases between them. The DNA of the CDR3 is TGCGCCAGCAGCCAAGATCTGGTGAAACCAGAAGCTTTCTTT. Translation: CASSQDLVKPEAFF.

This clonotype was detected a few times. The gene calls are TRBV5-1 and TRBJ2-3; D call uncertain. Germline values: CDR1 SGHRS, CDR2 YFSETQ. CDR3 length: 14 amino acids. V gave up 4 bases and J gave up 0 bases, with 9 bases separating them. DNA of the CDR3: TGCGCCAGCAGCCCTACTACTAGCACAGATACGCAGTATTTT. This translates into CASSPTTSTDTQYF.

This clonotype was found many times. The chain couples TRBV20-1 to TRBJ2-7; 9 positions agree with TRBD2. V dropped 3 bases and J dropped 6; count of bases not matched to a gene: 9. CDR1 is DFQATT, CDR2 SNEGSKA, per germline (reference sequence). The CDR3 contains 14 residues. Here the CDR3 DNA reads TGCAGTGCTAGTCCCACGGGACTAGCTTCCGAGCAGTACTTC. Translated: CSASPTGLASEQYF.

The gene calls are TRBV20-1 and TRBJ2-1; 7 bases agree with TRBD1. The J segment lost 8 bases and the V segment lost 5 bases, leaving 12 bases of the junction unmatched. The CDR3 extends over 14 amino acids. Germline V lookup: CDR1 DFQATT, CDR2 SNEGSKA (reference sequence). The CDR3, as DNA: TGCAGTGCTGGAATCCCACAGGGGCGGGATGAGCAGTTCTTC. Amino acid sequence: CSAGIPQGRDEQFF.

This clonotype was picked up a small number of times. This sequence joins TRBV6-2 or TRBV6-3 and TRBJ2-7, with no clear D. Trimming removed 2 bases at V and 2 bases at J, with 13 bases between. Germline CDR1 MNHEY, CDR2 SVGEGT. The length of the CDR3 is 15 residues. This chain's CDR3 is CASSYIDSAPYEQYF. The CDR3 DNA reads TGTGCCAGCAGTTACATCGACTCCGCCCCCTACGAGCAGTACTTC.

This clonotype has only a few counts. This chain joins TRBV20-1 and TRBJ2-6; TRBD1 is a possible D gene (6 bases). V dropped 0 bases and J dropped 3 bases, with 12 bases sitting between them. CDR1 and CDR2 (germline): DFQATT, SNEGSKA (reference sequence). The CDR3 is 16 amino acids. The CDR3 bases are TGCAGTGCTAGAGAAACCGCAGGGGATGGGGCCAACGTCCTGACTTTC. Translating it yields CSARETAGDGANVLTF.